The 20 T cell receptor beta chains listed next were all sequenced from one sample in a study of cytomegalovirus exposure and HLA in healthy donors. The PCR was carried out with 60 Vbeta primers and 13 Jbeta primers. Sequencing was performed with immunoSEQ multiplex PCR; in TCRdb, only in-frame clones are kept and a portion is missing. This repertoire shows about 130,000 clones, 78% found once; its top ten account for 11%. Material for sequencing was PBMCs. Receptors were obtained from a man aged 25-45 years in good health and CMV-seropositive.

The genes are TRBV7-6 and TRBJ2-1, with D possibly being TRBD1 (6 bases). The germline gives CDR1 SGHVS, CDR2 FNYEAQ. The CDR3 runs 15 residues. With 4 bases removed from V and 3 bases from J, the gap between germline ends came to 13 bases. CDR3 sequence reads: CASSSPPGHYNEQFF. The CDR3 nucleotides are TGTGCCAGCAGCTCTCCTCCGGGACACTACAATGAGCAGTTCTTC.

The CDR3 protein is CASSLDGQVYEQYF. The DNA for the CDR3 is TGTGCCAGCAGCTTGGATGGACAGGTCTACGAGCAGTACTTC. V and J are TRBV5-6 and TRBJ2-7; 7 positions agree with TRBD1. This CDR3 is built from 14 residues. CDR1 is SGHDT and CDR2 is YYEEEE in the germline V gene. Germline trimming cut 0 bases from V and 3 bases from J; bases unmatched to any gene: 3.

The V and J genes are TRBV11-2 and TRBJ1-2; D gene ambiguous. The CDR3 covers 14 residues. Trimming pared 0 bases from V and 0 bases from J, leaving 5 bases between. CDR1 and CDR2 (germline): SGHAT, FQNNGV. In DNA, the CDR3 is TGTGCCAGCAGCTTAGACAGTGCTAACTATGGCTACACCTTC. The encoded protein is CASSLDSANYGYTF.

V gene TRBV13 combines with J gene TRBJ2-7, with 11 nucleotides matching TRBD1. Per germline, CDR1 PRHDT and CDR2 FYEKMQ (reference sequence). The V and J ends lost 4 bases and 6 bases, in that order; junction bases with no gene match: 5. CDR3 size: 14 residues. The CDR3 DNA reads TGTGCCAGCAGCTCCACGGACAGGGGGCCCGAGCAGTACTTC. It encodes CASSSTDRGPEQYF.

The V call is TRBV6-5, the J call TRBJ2-1, with 8 bases matching TRBD1. The CDR3 covers 13 residues. Germline CDR1 is MNHEY and CDR2 is SVGAGI. The V segment lost 8 bases and the J segment 5 bases; nucleotides outside the gene matches: 5. Here the CDR3 DNA reads TGTGCCAGCGGGACAGGACCAAACAATGAGCAGTTCTTC. Translating gives CASGTGPNNEQFF.

The rearrangement joins TRBV4-3 to TRBJ1-2; the D is unclear. V lost 0 bases, J lost 4 bases, and 12 bases lay in between. The CDR3 consists of 15 residues. Germline-derived CDR1 and CDR2 are LGHNA and YSLEER. Written as DNA, the CDR3 is TGCGCCAGCAGCCAAGATTTAGGCGGCCTCTATGGCTACACCTTC. Encoded protein: CASSQDLGGLYGYTF.

The chain joins TRBV9 to TRBJ2-3, with 7 bases that match TRBD2. This CDR3 comprises 17 residues. Germline CDR1 reads SGDLS; CDR2 reads YYNGEE. Germline trimming cut 2 bases from V and 3 bases from J; bases unmatched to any gene: 12. DNA for the CDR3: TGTGCCAGCAGCGTTTCGACTAGCCCCTATTTGACAGATACGCAGTATTTT. It translates to CASSVSTSPYLTDTQYF.

A single count supports this clone. This rearrangement joins TRBV29-1 to TRBJ2-1; 7 bases match TRBD2. Germline V gives CDR1 SQVTM, CDR2 ANQGSEA. The CDR3 has 16 residues. V shed 7 bases, J shed 2 bases, and the junction held 14 bases outside the gene matches. The CDR3: CSANRLWGRAYNEQFF. CDR3 nucleotides: TGCAGCGCCAACAGATTATGGGGGAGGGCCTACAATGAGCAGTTCTTC.

A single count supports this clone. The chain couples TRBV7-6 to TRBJ2-5; 12 bases align to TRBD2. CDR3 length: 15 amino acids. The trim removed 6 bases at V and 1 base at J, leaving 3 bases unmatched. CDR1 and CDR2 from the germline V gene are SGHVS and FNYEAQ. The CDR3 nucleotides are TGTGCCAGCAGGGGACTAGCGGGCCCCCAAGAGACCCAGTACTTC. Translated: CASRGLAGPQETQYF.

The V call is TRBV4-1, the J call TRBJ2-3, with D perhaps TRBD2 (5 bases). CDR3 length: 12 amino acids. CDR1 is MGHRA and CDR2 is YSYEKL in the germline V gene. V was clipped by 1 base and J by 9 bases, with 8 bases between them. Here the CDR3 DNA reads TGCGCCAGCAGCCAAGTCCGGGGAACGCAGTATTTT. It specifies CASSQVRGTQYF.

The table lists this clone with a count of one. The chain couples TRBV4-1 to TRBJ1-4; 10 bases line up with TRBD1. CDR3 length equals 14 residues. The junction had 2 bases not matched to a gene; V was cut back by 4 bases and J by 6 bases. The V gene's germline CDR1 is MGHRA and CDR2 YSYEKL. The DNA of the CDR3 is TGCGCCAGCAGCCGCGGGACAGGGGATGAAAAACTGTTTTTT. Its translation is CASSRGTGDEKLFF.

The chain couples TRBV29-1 to TRBJ2-7, with D unresolved. V gave up 1 base and J gave up 6 bases, with 19 bases separating them. This CDR3 spans 15 amino acids. Germline CDR1 reads SQVTM; CDR2 reads ANQGSEA. The CDR3 DNA is TGCAGCGTTGAAGTTTCTAGAGTTATGTCCGTCGAGCAGTACTTC. It yields the protein CSVEVSRVMSVEQYF.

This chain joins TRBV5-8 and TRBJ1-2, with D possibly TRBD1 on 5 matching bases. Trimming removed 3 bases at V and 11 bases at J, with 17 bases between. Germline CDR1 and CDR2: SGHTS and YDEGEE. The CDR3 spans 13 residues. CDR3 amino acids: CASSSSSGRGYTF. In DNA, the CDR3 is TGTGCCAGCAGCTCAAGCTCAGGGAGGGGATACACCTTC.

The J gene is TRBJ2-7, the V gene TRBV25-1, with D possibly being TRBD2 (6 bases). This CDR3 is built from 15 residues. Germline V CDR1 and CDR2: MGHDK, SYGVNS. V shed 3 bases and J shed 0 bases, with 12 bases lying between them. The CDR3 here is CASSDSGGLSYEQYF. The CDR3, as DNA: TGTGCCAGCAGTGATAGCGGTGGGCTCTCCTACGAGCAGTACTTC.

The chain combines TRBV7-9 with TRBJ2-3; D ambiguous. Germline loops: CDR1 SEHNR, CDR2 FQNEAQ (reference sequence). This CDR3 has 14 amino acids. Trimming stripped 5 bases from V and 1 base from J, with 10 bases between. The CDR3 DNA is TGTGCCAGCAGCCTAAGCTTAGGCACAGATACGCAGTATTTT. This codes for CASSLSLGTDTQYF. The full variable domain, with the rest looked up from reference TRBV7-9 and TRBJ2-3, is DTGVSQNPRHKITKRGQNVTFRCDPISEHNRLYWYRQTLGQGPEFLTYFQNEAQLEKSRLLSDRFSAERPKGSFSTLEIQRTEQGDSAMYLCASSLSLGTDTQYFGPGTRLTVL.

This clone was seen only a few times. The CDR3 is CASSEFTNSYEQYF. CDR3 DNA: TGTGCCAGCAGTGAGTTTACAAACTCCTACGAGCAGTACTTC. The J gene is TRBJ2-7, the V gene TRBV6-1, with D unresolved. The CDR3 loop spans 14 amino acids. Germline assignment: CDR1 MNHNS and CDR2 SASEGT. V was trimmed by 3 bases and J by 0 bases, leaving 9 bases between them.

This clone was seen a handful of times. V usage is TRBV10-1 and J usage is TRBJ1-4, with 8 bases identical to TRBD1. V dropped 7 bases and J dropped 7; count of bases not matched to a gene: 5. CDR3 length: 13 residues. Germline CDR1 and CDR2: WNHNN and SYGVQD (reference sequence). The CDR3 DNA reads as TGCGCCAGCAATGGACAGGGACGTGAAAAACTGTTTTTT. It translates to CASNGQGREKLFF.

This clone was seen just once. The chain joins TRBV28 to TRBJ1-2; TRBD1 matches at 7 bases. J gave up 7 bases and V 5 bases, and 13 bases lay outside the gene matches. The germline CDR1 and CDR2 sequences are MDHEN and SYDVKM. The CDR3 spans 15 residues. The CDR3 DNA reads as TGTGCCAGCAGTCCATCATCGACAGGGCTTCGTGGCTACACCTTC. It translates to CASSPSSTGLRGYTF.

This clone occurred once. V and J are TRBV7-2 and TRBJ2-1, with 12 bases that match TRBD2. There are 16 residues in the CDR3. Germline V gene sequence: CDR1 SGHTA, CDR2 FQGNSA. Trimming cost V 0 bases and J 8 bases; bases outside gene matches: 5. The CDR3 nucleotides read TGTGCCAGCAGCTTAGCGGGGCGACTAGCGGGAGATGAGCAGTTCTTC. Its translation: CASSLAGRLAGDEQFF.

The genes are TRBV11-3 and TRBJ2-2; D call uncertain. The CDR3 contains 13 residues. Germline values: CDR1 SGHNT, CDR2 YENEEA. V was pared by 5 bases and J by 6 bases, with 10 bases between. The CDR3 nucleotides read TGTGCCAGCAGCCGCTATACGTCCGGGGAGCTGTTTTTT. This translates into CASSRYTSGELFF.